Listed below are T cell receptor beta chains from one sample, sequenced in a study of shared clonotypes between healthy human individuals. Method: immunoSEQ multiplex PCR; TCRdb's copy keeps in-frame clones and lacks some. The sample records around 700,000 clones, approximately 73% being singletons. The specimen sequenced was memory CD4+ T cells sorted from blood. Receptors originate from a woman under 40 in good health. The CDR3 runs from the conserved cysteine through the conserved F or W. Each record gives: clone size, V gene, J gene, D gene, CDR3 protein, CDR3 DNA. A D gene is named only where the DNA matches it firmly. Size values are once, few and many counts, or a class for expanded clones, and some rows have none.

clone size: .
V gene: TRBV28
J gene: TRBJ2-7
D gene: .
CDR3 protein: CASRDGYEQYF
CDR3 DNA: TGTGCCAGCAGGGACGGCTACGAGCAGTACTTC

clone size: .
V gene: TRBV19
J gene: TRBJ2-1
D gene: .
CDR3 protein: CASSKLADGYEQFF
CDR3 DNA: TGTGCCAGTAGTAAACTAGCCGACGGTTATGAGCAGTTCTTC

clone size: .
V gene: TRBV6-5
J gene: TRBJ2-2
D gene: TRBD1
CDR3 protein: CASSYSGTGVTGELFF
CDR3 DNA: TGTGCCAGCAGTTACTCCGGGACAGGGGTGACCGGGGAGCTGTTTTTT

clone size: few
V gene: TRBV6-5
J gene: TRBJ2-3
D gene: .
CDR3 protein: CASSSRQATDTQYF
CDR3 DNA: TGTGCCAGCAGTTCCCGACAGGCCACAGATACGCAGTATTTT

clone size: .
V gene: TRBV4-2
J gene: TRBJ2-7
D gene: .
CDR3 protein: CASSRGGVYEQYF
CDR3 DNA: TGTGCCAGCAGCCGGGGTGGGGTCTACGAGCAGTACTTC

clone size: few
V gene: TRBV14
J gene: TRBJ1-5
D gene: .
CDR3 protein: CASSAREPQHF
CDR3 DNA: TGTGCCAGCAGCGCCCGTGAGCCCCAGCATTTT

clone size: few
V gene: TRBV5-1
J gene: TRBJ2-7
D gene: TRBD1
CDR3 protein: CASNLHRGQGGEQYF
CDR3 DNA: TGCGCCAGCAATCTCCATAGGGGACAGGGAGGCGAGCAGTACTTC

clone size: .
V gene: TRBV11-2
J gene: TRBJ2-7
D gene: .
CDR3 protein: CASSLAPVAHEQYF
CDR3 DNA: TGTGCCAGCAGCTTAGCCCCGGTAGCGCACGAGCAGTACTTC

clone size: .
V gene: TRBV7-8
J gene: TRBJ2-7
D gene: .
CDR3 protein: CASSRTATSPYEQYF
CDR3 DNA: TGTGCCAGCAGCCGGACAGCAACCTCCCCCTACGAGCAGTACTTC

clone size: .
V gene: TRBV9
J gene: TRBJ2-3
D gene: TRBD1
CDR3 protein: CASSVAGGSDTQYF
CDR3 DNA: TGTGCCAGCAGCGTAGCAGGGGGCAGTGATACGCAGTATTTT

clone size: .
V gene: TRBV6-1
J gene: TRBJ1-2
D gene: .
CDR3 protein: CASSERGVQGYTF
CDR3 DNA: TGTGCCAGCAGTGAAAGGGGGGTCCAGGGCTACACCTTC

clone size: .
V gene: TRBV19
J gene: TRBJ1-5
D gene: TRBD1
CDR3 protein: CASSHRTGGSWDNQPQHF
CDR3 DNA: TGTGCCAGTAGTCACCGGACAGGGGGCAGTTGGGACAATCAGCCCCAGCATTTT

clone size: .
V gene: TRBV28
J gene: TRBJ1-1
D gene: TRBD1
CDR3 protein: CASSSGTGWDTEAFF
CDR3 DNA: TGTGCCAGCAGTTCGGGGACAGGGTGGGACACTGAAGCTTTCTTT

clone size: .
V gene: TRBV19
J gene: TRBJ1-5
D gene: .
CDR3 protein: CASSIKTFQPQHF
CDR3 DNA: TGTGCCAGTAGTATAAAGACTTTCCAGCCCCAGCATTTT

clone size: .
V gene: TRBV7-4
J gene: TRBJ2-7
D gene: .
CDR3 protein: CASSLEVERPPDEQYF
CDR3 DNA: TGTGCCAGCAGCTTAGAGGTCGAGCGGCCCCCGGACGAGCAGTACTTC

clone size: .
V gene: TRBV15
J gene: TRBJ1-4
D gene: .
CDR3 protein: CATSRDLTGIGTNEKLFF
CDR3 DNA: TGTGCCACCAGCAGAGATCTAACAGGCATTGGGACTAATGAAAAACTGTTTTTT

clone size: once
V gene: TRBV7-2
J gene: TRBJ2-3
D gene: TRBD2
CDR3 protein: CASSLRLAGDTDTQYF
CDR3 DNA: TGTGCCAGCAGCCTCCGACTAGCGGGGGACACAGATACGCAGTATTTT

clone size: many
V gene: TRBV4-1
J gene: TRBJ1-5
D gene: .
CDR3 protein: CASSQDPTASLPQHF
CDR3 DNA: TGCGCCAGCAGCCAAGATCCGACTGCCTCCCTTCCCCAGCATTTT

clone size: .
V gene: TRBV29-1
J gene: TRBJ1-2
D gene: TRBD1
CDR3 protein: CSAGDGQATRGYTF
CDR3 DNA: TGCAGCGCCGGGGATGGACAGGCCACTAGGGGCTACACCTTC

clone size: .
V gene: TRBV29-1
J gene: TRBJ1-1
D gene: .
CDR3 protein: CSVEGVWTEAFF
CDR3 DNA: TGCAGCGTAGAGGGGGTGTGGACTGAAGCTTTCTTT

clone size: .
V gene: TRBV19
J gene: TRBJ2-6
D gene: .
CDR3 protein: CASRFQGSSSGANVLTF
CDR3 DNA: TGTGCCAGTAGATTCCAGGGTTCCAGCTCTGGGGCCAACGTCCTGACTTTC

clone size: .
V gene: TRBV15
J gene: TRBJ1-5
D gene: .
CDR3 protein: CATSGSRLKPQHF
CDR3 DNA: TGTGCCACCAGCGGCAGCCGGCTCAAGCCCCAGCATTTT

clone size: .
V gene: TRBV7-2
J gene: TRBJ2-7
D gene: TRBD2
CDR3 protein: CASSSLGLAYEQYF
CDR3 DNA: TGTGCCAGCAGCAGCCTGGGACTAGCTTACGAGCAGTACTTC

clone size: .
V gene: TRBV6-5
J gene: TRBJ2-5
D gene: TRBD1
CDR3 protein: CASSPQGTKTQYF
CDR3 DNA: TGTGCCAGCAGCCCACAGGGGACGAAGACCCAGTACTTC

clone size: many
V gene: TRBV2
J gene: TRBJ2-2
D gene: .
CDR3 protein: CASSETGMATGELFF
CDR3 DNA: TGTGCCAGCAGTGAAACAGGGATGGCCACCGGGGAGCTGTTTTTT

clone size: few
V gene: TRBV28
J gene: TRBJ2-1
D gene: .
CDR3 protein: CASRAGYSINEQFF
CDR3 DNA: TGTGCCAGCAGAGCGGGTTATAGTATCAATGAGCAGTTCTTC

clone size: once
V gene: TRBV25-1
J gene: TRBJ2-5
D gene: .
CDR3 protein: CASSPVFLETQYF
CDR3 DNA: TGTGCCAGCAGCCCGGTGTTTCTGGAGACCCAGTACTTC

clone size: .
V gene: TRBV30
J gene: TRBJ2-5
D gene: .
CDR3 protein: CAWSVLVLQVGTQYF
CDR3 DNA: TGTGCCTGGAGTGTATTGGTCCTTCAAGTTGGGACCCAGTACTTC

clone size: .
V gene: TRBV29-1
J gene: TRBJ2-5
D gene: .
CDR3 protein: CSVEGRQQREETQYF
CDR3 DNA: TGCAGCGTTGAAGGGCGGCAACAGAGGGAAGAGACCCAGTACTTC

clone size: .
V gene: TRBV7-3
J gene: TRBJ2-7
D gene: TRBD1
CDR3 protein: CASSLTGTGFYEQYF
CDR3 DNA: TGTGCCAGCAGCTTAACGGGGACAGGGTTCTACGAGCAGTACTTC

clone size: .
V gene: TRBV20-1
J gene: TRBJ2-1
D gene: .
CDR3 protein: CSAKDLNEQFF
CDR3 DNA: TGCAGTGCTAAGGACCTAAATGAGCAGTTCTTC

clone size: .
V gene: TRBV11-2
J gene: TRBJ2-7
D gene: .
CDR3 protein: CASSLAGRAQQEQYF
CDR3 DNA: TGTGCCAGCAGCTTAGCAGGACGGGCCCAGCAGGAGCAGTACTTC

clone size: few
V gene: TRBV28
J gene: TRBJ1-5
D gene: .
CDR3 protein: CASRGAHQPQHF
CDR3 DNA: TGTGCCAGTCGGGGGGCCCATCAGCCCCAGCATTTT

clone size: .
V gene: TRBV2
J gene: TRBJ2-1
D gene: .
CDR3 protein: CASSGAMGGYEQFF
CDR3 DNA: TGTGCCAGCAGTGGGGCAATGGGGGGTTATGAGCAGTTCTTC

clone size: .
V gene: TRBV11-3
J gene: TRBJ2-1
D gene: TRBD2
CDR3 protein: CASSLGALAPYNEQFF
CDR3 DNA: TGTGCCAGCAGCTTAGGGGCACTAGCGCCCTACAATGAGCAGTTCTTC

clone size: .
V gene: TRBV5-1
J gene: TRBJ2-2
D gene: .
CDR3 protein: CASSLVLSAGELFF
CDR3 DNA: TGCGCCAGCAGCTTGGTACTATCTGCCGGGGAGCTGTTTTTT

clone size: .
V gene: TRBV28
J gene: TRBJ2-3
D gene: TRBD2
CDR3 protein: CASSLGKGRERRDTQYF
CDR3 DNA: TGTGCCAGCAGTTTGGGGAAGGGGCGGGAGAGAAGAGATACGCAGTATTTT

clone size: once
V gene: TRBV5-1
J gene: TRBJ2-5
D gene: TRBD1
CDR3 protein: CASSLQAQGIRETQYF
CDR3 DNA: TGCGCCAGCAGCTTGCAGGCACAGGGGATCCGAGAGACCCAGTACTTC

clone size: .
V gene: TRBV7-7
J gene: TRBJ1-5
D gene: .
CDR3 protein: CASSLGEDQPQHF
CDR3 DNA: TGTGCCAGCAGCTTAGGGGAGGATCAGCCCCAGCATTTT

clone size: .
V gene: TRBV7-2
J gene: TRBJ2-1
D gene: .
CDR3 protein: CASSPARTQQFF
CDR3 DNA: TGTGCCAGCAGCCCTGCCAGAACACAGCAGTTCTTC